Sequencing of this TCR beta chain was carried out in a study of cytomegalovirus exposure and HLA in healthy donors. PCR involved 60 Vbeta and 13 Jbeta primers. In the authors' methods: Some 11 million shared chains were among the about 80 million unique TCR beta chains that a later analysis counted. Clones were sequenced by immunoSEQ multiplex PCR, and TCRdb holds only the in-frame ones, with some missing. Clone size and V and J calls were adopted from that table, with D and trimming inferred from the DNA. Found here are 160,000 or so clones, about 75% of them singletons; the top ten hold roughly 6%. The V and J ends lost 2 bases and 0 bases, in that order; junction bases with no gene match: 4. CDR1 is MDHEN and CDR2 is SYDVKM in the germline V gene. The CDR3 totals 16 residues. This clone was picked up a small number of times. Its target is not known. Study-wide points: Further analysis was carried out later, and it showed several of the most significant clusters appearing linked to common viral pathogens.

This TCR was recovered from a man aged 40-49 years in good health and CMV-seropositive. This chain uses TRBV28 with TRBJ1-5; 7 positions agree with TRBD1. The sequenced sample was PBMCs. CDR3 protein: CASSLRQGYSNQPQHF. CDR3 coding DNA: TGTGCCAGCAGTTTACGACAGGGTTATAGCAATCAGCCCCAGCATTTT.